Listed below are T cell receptor beta chains from one sample, sequenced in a study of monozygotic twins with inflammatory bowel disease. Following a re-call of the 5' RACE reads, TCRdb has one entry per CDR3 protein and lacks DNA. Here the sample table reports about 380,000 distinct CDR3 sequences. The sample consisted of blood. The receptors stem from a human donor with ulcerative colitis or Crohn's disease, or a healthy co-twin of an affected twin (not recorded which). The CDR3 runs from the conserved cysteine through the conserved F or W. The order of the fields is V gene, J gene, CDR3 protein.

>TRBV20-1|TRBJ1-1
CSARSPDSTGGAFF
>TRBV5-4|TRBJ1-1
CASSVGWTQEAFF
>TRBV20-1|TRBJ1-4
CSAEQPLATNEKLFF
>TRBV18|TRBJ1-1
CASSPPREGNTEAFF
>TRBV25-1|TRBJ2-1
CASSEWINEQFF
>TRBV12-3/TRBV12-4|TRBJ2-5
CASSLSSSQETQYF
>TRBV20-1|TRBJ2-5
CSASGRGLETQYF
>TRBV7-2|TRBJ1-4
CASRARSTNEKLFF
>TRBV7-9|TRBJ2-3
CASSLAYGGGAEDTQYF
>TRBV5-4|TRBJ2-7
CASSPYRSAYEQYF
>TRBV5-1|TRBJ2-2
CASRPRLAGTGELFF
>TRBV25-1|TRBJ2-7
CASSDVTGGPVATYEQYF
>TRBV5-1|TRBJ1-5
CASSLAGNGNQPQHF
>TRBV24-1|TRBJ2-5
CATSDPGIGAETQYF
>TRBV27|TRBJ2-2
CASSFRTRTGELFF
>TRBV5-1|TRBJ2-1
CASSLTTGRRSSYNEQFF
>TRBV10-3|TRBJ2-1
CAISEWGDNEQFF
>TRBV4-3|TRBJ2-2
CASSQGVVTGELFF
>TRBV7-9|TRBJ2-7
CASSSGQAQRSYEQYF
>TRBV15|TRBJ1-2
CATSREGFYGYTF
>TRBV7-2|TRBJ2-1
CASSLPYNEQFF
>TRBV7-2|TRBJ2-2
CASTLAGGNTGELFF
>TRBV7-2|TRBJ1-1
CASSPRTPQGTEAFF
>TRBV10-3|TRBJ2-7
CAISHETPIYEQYF
>TRBV28|TRBJ2-1
CASSLFQDRGNEQFF
>TRBV19|TRBJ1-1
CASSISSIVNTEAFF
>TRBV4-1|TRBJ2-3
CASSRQGWGQAADTQYF
>TRBV7-3|TRBJ2-7
CASSFGLAVYYEQYF
>TRBV4-1|TRBJ2-5
CASSPSPGYQETQYF
>TRBV12-3/TRBV12-4|TRBJ2-5
CASMSAAETQYF
>TRBV29-1|TRBJ2-3
CSAARAGPTDTQYF
>TRBV28|TRBJ1-1
CASSFVEGAEAFF
>TRBV12-3/TRBV12-4|TRBJ1-1
CASRGPGTGSTEAFF
>TRBV7-2|TRBJ1-2
CASSLAVLKHGYTF
>TRBV7-2|TRBJ2-7
CASTWTSGGGTYEQYF
>TRBV7-8|TRBJ1-1
CASSLMGFEAFF
>TRBV7-2|TRBJ1-2
CASSPRAVPPNYGYTF
>TRBV11-1|TRBJ2-5
CASSFRLAGGPYQETQYF
>TRBV3-1|TRBJ1-6
CASSQRPRTGDSPLHF
>TRBV4-2|TRBJ2-7
CASSQALGLAGRYEQYF
>TRBV7-2|TRBJ2-6
CASSGRVSGANVLTF
>TRBV5-5|TRBJ2-4
CASSARRPSGDLNIQYF
>TRBV27|TRBJ2-7
CASSRFIGQGYEQYF
>TRBV5-4|TRBJ2-3
CACSSPGSAVDTDTQYF
>TRBV5-4|TRBJ1-1
CASSLAQINTEAFF
>TRBV18|TRBJ1-1
CASLKGGGTGNTEAFF
>TRBV5-1|TRBJ1-1
CASSLGSGGTEAFF
>TRBV27|TRBJ2-1
CASSLFAWSEGGVPYNEQFF
>TRBV5-1|TRBJ2-1
CASSTTSGGARGHEQFF
>TRBV7-2|TRBJ2-1
CASSSVRRALYNEQFF
>TRBV7-2|TRBJ2-2
CASSRQGINTGELFF
>TRBV20-1|TRBJ2-3
CSARAMTGSTDTQYF
>TRBV7-8|TRBJ1-3
CASSLDRVAGNTIYF